This T cell receptor (beta chain) was sequenced in a study of OX40 agonist ivuxolimab in advanced cancers. Study in general: The group had a mean age of roughly 65 years, ranged from about 20 to 79, and was around 86% male.

Clones were read by immunoSEQ multiplex PCR, and TCRdb kept only the in-frame ones, dropping some. The sample gives roughly 76,000 clones, roughly 90% of which show up once; under 3% is in the top ten. V lost 5 bases to trimming and J lost 7 bases; unmatched junction nucleotides: 6. The length of the CDR3 is 14 residues. CDR1 is LNHDA and CDR2 is SQIVND in the germline V gene (reference sequence). The sequence was collected from an adult with an advanced solid tumor such as melanoma, head and neck, liver or kidney cancer. This sequence joins TRBV19 and TRBJ2-1; 9 positions agree with TRBD1. The material was CD4+ or CD8+ T cells sorted from blood, obtained in a trial of the OX40 agonist ivuxolimab. CDR3 loop: CASSSHRGRNEQFF. The CDR3 coding sequence is TGTGCCAGTAGTTCGCACAGGGGGCGGAATGAGCAGTTCTTC.